This T cell receptor (beta chain) was documented in a study of shared clonotypes between healthy human individuals. Study observations and caveats: The small donor group covered limited genetic and exposure diversity. How much donors shared clonotypes was expected to be affected by sequencing depth.

To note about this clone: No antigen is known for it.

Several immunoSEQ 96-well plates shared each subset's DNA, each plate a replicate. In the original analysis: ImmunoSEQ supplied junction-only sequences lacking quality scores, so filtering was different. Profiled with immunoSEQ multiplex PCR; TCRdb holds only in-frame clones, not every one. Clonal size and the V and J genes are those of that table, whereas D and trimming came from the DNA. The sample holds some 660,000 clones, roughly 72% seen once. The origin of this receptor is a woman in her 30s in good health. Sequenced: memory CD4+ T cells sorted from blood. Subset: CD45RA-negative fraction.

CDR3 in amino acids: CASKDGGGSNQPQHF. The CDR3 DNA follows: TGTGCCAGCAAGGACGGTGGTGGGAGCAATCAGCCCCAGCATTTT. V usage is TRBV2 and J usage is TRBJ1-5; D ambiguous. Germline V gene data show CDR1 as SNHLY and CDR2 as FYNNEI. The CDR3 is 15 residues long. Trimming shortened V by 7 bases and J by 1 base, and 14 bases separated the two germline ends.